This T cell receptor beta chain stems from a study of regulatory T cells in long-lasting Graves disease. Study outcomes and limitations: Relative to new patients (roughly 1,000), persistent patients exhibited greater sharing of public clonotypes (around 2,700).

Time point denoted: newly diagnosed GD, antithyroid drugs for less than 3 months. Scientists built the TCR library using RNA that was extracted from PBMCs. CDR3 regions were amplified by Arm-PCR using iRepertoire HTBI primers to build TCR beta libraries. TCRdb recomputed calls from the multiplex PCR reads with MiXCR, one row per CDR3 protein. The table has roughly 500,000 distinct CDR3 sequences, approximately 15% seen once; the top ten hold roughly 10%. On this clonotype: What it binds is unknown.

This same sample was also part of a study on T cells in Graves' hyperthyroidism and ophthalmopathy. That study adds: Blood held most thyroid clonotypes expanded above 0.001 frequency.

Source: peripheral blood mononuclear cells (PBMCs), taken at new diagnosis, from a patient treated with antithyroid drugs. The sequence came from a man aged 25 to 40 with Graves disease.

As DNA, the CDR3 is TGTGCCAGCAGTAAAATAGCGGGAGGGCCCCCCGGGGAGCTGTTTTTT. This gives the protein CASSKIAGGPPGELFF. The chain carries TRBV12-3 or TRBV12-4 and TRBJ2-2, with 11 bases aligning to TRBD2. This CDR3 has 16 amino acids. With 5 bases clipped from V and 6 bases from J, the junction kept 8 bases outside the gene matches.